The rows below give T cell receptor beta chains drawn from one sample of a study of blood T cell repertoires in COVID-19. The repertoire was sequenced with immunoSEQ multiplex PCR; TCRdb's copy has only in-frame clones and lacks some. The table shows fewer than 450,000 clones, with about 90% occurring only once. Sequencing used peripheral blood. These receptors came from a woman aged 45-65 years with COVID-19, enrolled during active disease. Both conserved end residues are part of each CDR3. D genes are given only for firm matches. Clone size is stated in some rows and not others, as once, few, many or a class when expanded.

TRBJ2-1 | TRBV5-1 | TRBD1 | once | TGCGCCAGCAGCTTAGGACAGGGGGATAATGAGCAGTTCTTC | CASSLGQGDNEQFF
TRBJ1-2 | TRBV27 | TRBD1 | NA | TGTGCCAGCAGTTTATCCTACCGGGACAGGGGATTCTACACCTTC | CASSLSYRDRGFYTF
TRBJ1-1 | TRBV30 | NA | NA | TGTGCCTGGAGCCCCACAAGAGAAGCTTTCTTT | CAWSPTREAFF
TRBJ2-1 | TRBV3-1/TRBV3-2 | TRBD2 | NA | TGTGCCAGCAGCCAAGGGTCGGGACTAGCGGATCTCAATGAGCAGTTCTTC | CASSQGSGLADLNEQFF
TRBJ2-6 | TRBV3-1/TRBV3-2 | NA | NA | TGTGCCAGCAGCCAAGGTAGGGGCCGGTCTGGGGCCAACGTCCTGACTTTC | CASSQGRGRSGANVLTF
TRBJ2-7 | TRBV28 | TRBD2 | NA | TGTGCCAGCAGGACCGGGACTAGCGAATCTCTCTACGAGCAGTACTTC | CASRTGTSESLYEQYF
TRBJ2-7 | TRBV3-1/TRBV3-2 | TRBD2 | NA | TGTGCCAGCAGCAAGTTGGCTAGCGGGATGAACTTC | CASSKLASGMNF
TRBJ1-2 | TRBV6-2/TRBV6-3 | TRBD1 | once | TGTGCCAGCAGCCAACTCCGGTGGGACAGGCTTGACTATGGCTACACCTTC | CASSQLRWDRLDYGYTF
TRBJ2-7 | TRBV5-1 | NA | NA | TGCGCCAGCAGCTTGGTTCCCGGGAACGAGCAGTACTTC | CASSLVPGNEQYF
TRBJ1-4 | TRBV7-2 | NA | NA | TGTGCCAGCAGCTTTCAACAGGGAATGGAAAAACTGTTTTTT | CASSFQQGMEKLFF
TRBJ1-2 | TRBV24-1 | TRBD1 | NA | TGTGCCACCAGTGACCCGACAGGGTCTAACTATGGCTACACCTTC | CATSDPTGSNYGYTF
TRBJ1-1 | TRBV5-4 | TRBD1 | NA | TGTGCCAGCAGCCTTGCCGGGACAGGGAACACTGAAGCTTTCTTT | CASSLAGTGNTEAFF
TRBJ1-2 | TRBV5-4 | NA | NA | TGTGCCAGCAGCTTGGACTCTCTCACCTATGGCTACACCTTC | CASSLDSLTYGYTF
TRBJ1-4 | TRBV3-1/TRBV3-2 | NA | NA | TGTGCCAGCAGCCAAGGAGGGAGGGGAGCAACTAATGAAAAACTGTTTTTT | CASSQGGRGATNEKLFF
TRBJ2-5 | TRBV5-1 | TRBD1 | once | TGCGCCAGCAGCTTGGAAGGGGGCAAGGAGACCCAGTACTTC | CASSLEGGKETQYF
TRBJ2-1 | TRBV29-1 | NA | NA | TGCAGCGTTGAATCCGGGTTCGATGAGCAGTTCTTC | CSVESGFDEQFF
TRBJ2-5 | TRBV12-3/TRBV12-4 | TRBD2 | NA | TGTGCCAGCAGCGAGCGGGGGGAGACCCAGTACTTC | CASSERGETQYF
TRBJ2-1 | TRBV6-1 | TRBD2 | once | TGTGCCAGCAGTGAAGGACTAGCGGGAGGCTGGGGCAATGAGCAGTTCTTC | CASSEGLAGGWGNEQFF
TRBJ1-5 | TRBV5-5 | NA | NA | TGTGCCAGCAGCCCGGACACAAATAGCAATCAGCCCCAGCATTTT | CASSPDTNSNQPQHF
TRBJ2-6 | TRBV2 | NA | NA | TGTGCCAGCCGCAGGGTAACCTCTGGGGCCAACGTCCTGACTTTC | CASRRVTSGANVLTF
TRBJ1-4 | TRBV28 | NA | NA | TGTGCCAGCAGTAACCTACCAGGGGAAAAACTGTTTTTT | CASSNLPGEKLFF
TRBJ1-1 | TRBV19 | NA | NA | TGTGCCAGTAGTATAGTAGGACGGGGTGAAGCTTTCTTT | CASSIVGRGEAFF
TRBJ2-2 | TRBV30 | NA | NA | TGTGCCTGGAAGGAGTTGATCACCGGGGAGCTGTTTTTT | CAWKELITGELFF
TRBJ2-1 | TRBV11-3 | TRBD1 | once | TGTGCCAGCAGCGGCTCCGGACAGGGGCCGTTCTTC | CASSGSGQGPFF
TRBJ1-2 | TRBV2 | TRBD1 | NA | TGTGCCAGCAGTAGGACAGGGGGGGTGGGCTACACCTTC | CASSRTGGVGYTF
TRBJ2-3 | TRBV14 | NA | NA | TGTGCCAGCAGCCAAGGAGGAGCTAGCACAGATACGCAGTATTTT | CASSQGGASTDTQYF
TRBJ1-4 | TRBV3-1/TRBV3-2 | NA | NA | TGTGCCAGCAGCCGTGCCGGGAGTGAAAAACTGTTTTTT | CASSRAGSEKLFF
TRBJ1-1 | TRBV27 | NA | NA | TGTGCCAGCAGTTTAACACAGGGAGAAGCTTTCTTT | CASSLTQGEAFF
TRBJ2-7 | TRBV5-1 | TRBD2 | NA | TGCGCCAGCAGCTCCAGCACGCTGCGGGAGGGCTACGAGCAGTACTTC | CASSSSTLREGYEQYF
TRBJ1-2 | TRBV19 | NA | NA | TGTGCCAGTAGTGGCGCAGGGGTCTTCGGCTATGGCTACACCTTC | CASSGAGVFGYGYTF
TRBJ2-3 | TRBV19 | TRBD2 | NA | TGTGCCAGTCTACTAGCGGGAAGCACAGATACGCAGTATTTT | CASLLAGSTDTQYF
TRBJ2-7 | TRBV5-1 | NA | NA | TGCGCCAGCACTCCCTCCGGAGAATTCTACGCGCAGTACTTC | CASTPSGEFYAQYF
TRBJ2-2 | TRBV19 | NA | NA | TGTGCCAGTAGTATTACGGGAAGCACCGGGGAGCTGTTTTTT | CASSITGSTGELFF
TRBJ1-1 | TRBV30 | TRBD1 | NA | TGTGCCGGGACAGGGGGCTGGATGAACACTGAAGCTTTCTTT | CAGTGGWMNTEAFF
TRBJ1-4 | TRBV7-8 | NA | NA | TGTGCCAGCAGCTTAGTCCCGACAGAATCTAATGAAAAACTGTTTTTT | CASSLVPTESNEKLFF
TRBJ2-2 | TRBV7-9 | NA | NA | TGTGCCAGCAGCCCAAGGGGCGGACCCTCGAACACCGGGGAGCTGTTTTTT | CASSPRGGPSNTGELFF